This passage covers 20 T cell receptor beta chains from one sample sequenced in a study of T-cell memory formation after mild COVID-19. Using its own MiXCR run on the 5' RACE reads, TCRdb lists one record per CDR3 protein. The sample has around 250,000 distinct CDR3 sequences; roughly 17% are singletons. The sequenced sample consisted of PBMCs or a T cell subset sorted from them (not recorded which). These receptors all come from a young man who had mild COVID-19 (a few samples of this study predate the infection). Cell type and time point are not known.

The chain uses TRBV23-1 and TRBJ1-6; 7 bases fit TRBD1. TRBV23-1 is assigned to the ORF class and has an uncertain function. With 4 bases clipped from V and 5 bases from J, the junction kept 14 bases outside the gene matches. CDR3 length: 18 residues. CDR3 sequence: CASSLLLWAGGNNSPLHF. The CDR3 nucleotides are TGCGCCAGCAGTCTCTTGCTATGGGCAGGGGGGAATAATTCACCCCTCCACTTT.

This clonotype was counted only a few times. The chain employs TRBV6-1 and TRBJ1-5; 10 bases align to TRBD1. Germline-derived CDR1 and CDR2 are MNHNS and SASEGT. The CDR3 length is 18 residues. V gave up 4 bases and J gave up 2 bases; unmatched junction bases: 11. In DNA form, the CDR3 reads TGTGCCAGCAGTGGACCCCTAGACAGGGGGCGAGGCAATCAGCCCCAGCATTTT. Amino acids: CASSGPLDRGRGNQPQHF.

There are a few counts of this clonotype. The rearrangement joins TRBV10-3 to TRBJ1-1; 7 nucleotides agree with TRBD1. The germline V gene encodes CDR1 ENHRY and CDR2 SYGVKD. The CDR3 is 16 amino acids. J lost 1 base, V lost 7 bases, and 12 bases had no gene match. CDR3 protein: CAITKGQGVGNTEAFF. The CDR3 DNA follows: TGTGCCATCACCAAAGGGCAGGGGGTGGGGAACACTGAAGCTTTCTTT.

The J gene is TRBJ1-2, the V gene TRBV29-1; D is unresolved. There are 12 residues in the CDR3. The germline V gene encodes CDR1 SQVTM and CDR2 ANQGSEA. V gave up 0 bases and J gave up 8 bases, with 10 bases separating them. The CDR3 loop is CSVEDQVGGYTF. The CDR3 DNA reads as TGCAGCGTTGAAGATCAGGTGGGGGGCTACACCTTC.

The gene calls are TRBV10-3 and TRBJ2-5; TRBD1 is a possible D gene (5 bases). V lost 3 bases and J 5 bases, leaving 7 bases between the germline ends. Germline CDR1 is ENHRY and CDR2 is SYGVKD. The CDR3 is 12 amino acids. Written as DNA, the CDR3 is TGTGCCATCAGTGACGCAGGGGAGACCCAGTACTTC. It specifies CAISDAGETQYF.

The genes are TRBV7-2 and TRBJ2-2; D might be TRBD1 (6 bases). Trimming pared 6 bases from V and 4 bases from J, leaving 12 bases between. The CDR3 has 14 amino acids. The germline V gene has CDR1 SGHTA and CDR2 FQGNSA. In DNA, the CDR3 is TGTGCCAGCAGGAGTACAGGGACCACCGGGGAGCTGTTTTTT. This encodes CASRSTGTTGELFF.

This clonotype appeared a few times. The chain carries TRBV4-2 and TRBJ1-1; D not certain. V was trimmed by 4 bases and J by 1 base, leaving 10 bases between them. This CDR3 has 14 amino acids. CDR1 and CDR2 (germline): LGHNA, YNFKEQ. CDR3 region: CASSPVSGNTEAFF. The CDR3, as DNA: TGTGCCAGCAGCCCTGTATCAGGGAACACTGAAGCTTTCTTT.

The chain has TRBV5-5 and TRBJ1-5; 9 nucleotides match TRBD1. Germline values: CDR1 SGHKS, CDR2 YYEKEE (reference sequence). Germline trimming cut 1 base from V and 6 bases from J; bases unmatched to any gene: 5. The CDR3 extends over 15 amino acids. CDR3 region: CASSLLQGAGQPQHF. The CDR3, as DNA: TGTGCCAGCAGCTTGTTACAGGGGGCTGGTCAGCCCCAGCATTTT.

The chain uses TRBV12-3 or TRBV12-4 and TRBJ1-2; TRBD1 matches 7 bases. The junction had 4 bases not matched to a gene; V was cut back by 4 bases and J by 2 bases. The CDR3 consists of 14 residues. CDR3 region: CASSSVTGNYGYTF. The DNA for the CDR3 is TGTGCCAGCAGTTCAGTGACAGGGAACTATGGCTACACCTTC.

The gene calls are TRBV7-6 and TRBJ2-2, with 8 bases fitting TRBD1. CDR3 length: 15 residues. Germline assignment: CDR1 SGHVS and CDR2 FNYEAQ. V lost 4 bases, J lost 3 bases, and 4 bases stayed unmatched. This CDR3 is CASSWTGRDTGELFF. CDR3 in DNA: TGTGCCAGCAGCTGGACAGGGCGGGACACCGGGGAGCTGTTTTTT.

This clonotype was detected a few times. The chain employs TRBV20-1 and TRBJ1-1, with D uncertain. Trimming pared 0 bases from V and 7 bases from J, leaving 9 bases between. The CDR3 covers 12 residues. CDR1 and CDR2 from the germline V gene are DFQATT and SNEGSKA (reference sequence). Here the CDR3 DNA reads TGCAGTGCTAGAGATTCGGCTTTTGAAGCTTTCTTT. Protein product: CSARDSAFEAFF.

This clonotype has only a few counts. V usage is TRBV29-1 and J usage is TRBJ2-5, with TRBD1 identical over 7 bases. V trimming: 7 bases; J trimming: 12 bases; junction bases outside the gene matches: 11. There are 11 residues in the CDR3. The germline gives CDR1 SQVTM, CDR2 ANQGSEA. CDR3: CSGWGTAKEYF. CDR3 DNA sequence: TGCAGCGGGTGGGGGACAGCTAAGGAGTACTTC.

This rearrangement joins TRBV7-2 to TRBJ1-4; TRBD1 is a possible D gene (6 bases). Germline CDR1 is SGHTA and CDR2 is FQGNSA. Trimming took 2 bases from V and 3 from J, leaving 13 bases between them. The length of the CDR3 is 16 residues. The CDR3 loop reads CASSLTPGASNEKLFF. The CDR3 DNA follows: TGTGCCAGCAGCTTAACCCCAGGGGCGTCTAATGAAAAACTGTTTTTT.

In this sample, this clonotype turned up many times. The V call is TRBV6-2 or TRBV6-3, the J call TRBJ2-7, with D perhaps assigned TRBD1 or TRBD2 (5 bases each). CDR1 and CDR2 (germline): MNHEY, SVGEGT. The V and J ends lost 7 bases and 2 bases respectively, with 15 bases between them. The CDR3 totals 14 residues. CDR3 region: CASKKPGPTYEQYF. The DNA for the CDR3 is TGTGCCAGCAAGAAGCCGGGACCAACCTACGAGCAGTACTTC.

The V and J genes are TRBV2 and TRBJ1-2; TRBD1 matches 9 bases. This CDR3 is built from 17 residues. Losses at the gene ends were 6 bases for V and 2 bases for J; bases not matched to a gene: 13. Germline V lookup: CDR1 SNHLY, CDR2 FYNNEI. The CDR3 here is CASRPGQGIARNYGYTF. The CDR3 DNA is TGTGCCAGCAGACCGGGACAGGGAATCGCAAGGAACTATGGCTACACCTTC. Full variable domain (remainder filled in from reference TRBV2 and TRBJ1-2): EPEVTQTPSHQVTQMGQEVILRCVPISNHLYFYWYRQILGQKVEFLVSFYNNEISEKSEIFDDQFSVERPDGSNFTLKIRSTKLEDSAMYFCASRPGQGIARNYGYTFGSGTRLTVV.

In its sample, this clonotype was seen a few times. Here the CDR3 reads CAWSRRGRRTGELFF. The CDR3 DNA reads TGTGCCTGGAGTCGGCGGGGGCGAAGAACCGGGGAGCTGTTTTTT. The chain combines TRBV30 with TRBJ2-2, with a tentative D call TRBD2 (7 bases). The CDR3 loop spans 15 amino acids. V gave up 2 bases and J gave up 5 bases, with 15 bases separating them. Germline-derived CDR1 and CDR2 are GTSNPN and SVGIG (reference sequence).

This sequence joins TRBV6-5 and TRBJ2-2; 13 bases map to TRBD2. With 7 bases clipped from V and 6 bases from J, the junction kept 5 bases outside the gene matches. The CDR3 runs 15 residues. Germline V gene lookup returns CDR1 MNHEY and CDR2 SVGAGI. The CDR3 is CASIGLAGESGELFF. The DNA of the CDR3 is TGTGCCAGCATCGGACTAGCGGGGGAGTCCGGGGAGCTGTTTTTT.

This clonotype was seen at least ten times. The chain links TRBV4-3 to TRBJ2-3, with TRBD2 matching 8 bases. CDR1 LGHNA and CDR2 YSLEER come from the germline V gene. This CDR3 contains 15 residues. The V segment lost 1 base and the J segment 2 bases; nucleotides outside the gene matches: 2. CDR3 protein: CASSQGSGDTDTQYF. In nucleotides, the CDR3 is TGCGCCAGCAGCCAAGGTAGCGGGGACACAGATACGCAGTATTTT.

Written as DNA, the CDR3 is TGCGCCAGCAGCTTGTCCCCACAGGGGTATAAGGTAGGAGAGACCCAGTACTTC. Protein product: CASSLSPQGYKVGETQYF. The chain couples TRBV5-1 to TRBJ2-5; 7 bases align to TRBD1. The V gene end was trimmed by 1 base and the J gene end by 4 bases; junction bases not matched to a gene: 16. Germline loops: CDR1 SGHRS, CDR2 YFSETQ. This CDR3 has 18 residues.

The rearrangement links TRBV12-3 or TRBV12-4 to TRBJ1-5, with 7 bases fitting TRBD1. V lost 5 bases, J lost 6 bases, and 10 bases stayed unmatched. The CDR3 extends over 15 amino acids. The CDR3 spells CASSHRAGGAQPQHF. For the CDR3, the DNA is TGTGCCAGCAGTCACCGGGCAGGGGGTGCTCAGCCCCAGCATTTT.